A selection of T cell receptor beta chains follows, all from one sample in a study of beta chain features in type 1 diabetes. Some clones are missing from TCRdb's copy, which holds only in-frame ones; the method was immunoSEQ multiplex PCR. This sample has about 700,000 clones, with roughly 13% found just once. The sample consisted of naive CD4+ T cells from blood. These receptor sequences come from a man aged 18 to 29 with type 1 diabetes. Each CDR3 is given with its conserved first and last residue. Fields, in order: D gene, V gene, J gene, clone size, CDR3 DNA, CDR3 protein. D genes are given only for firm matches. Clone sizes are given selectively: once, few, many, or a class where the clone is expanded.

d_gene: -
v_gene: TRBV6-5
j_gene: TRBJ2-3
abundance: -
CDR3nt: TGTGCCAGCAGTCCTCCGGGGAGCACAGATACGCAGTATTTT
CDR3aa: CASSPPGSTDTQYF

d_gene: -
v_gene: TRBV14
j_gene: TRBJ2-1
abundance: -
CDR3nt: TGTGCCAGCAGTAGAGGGCTCCAGTACAATGAGCAGTTCTTC
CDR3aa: CASSRGLQYNEQFF

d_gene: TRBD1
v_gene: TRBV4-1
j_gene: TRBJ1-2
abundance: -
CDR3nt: TGCGCCAGCAGCCAAGGGATTTGGCGGGGACAGGGGGCTGGTGACTATGGCTACACCTTC
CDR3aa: CASSQGIWRGQGAGDYGYTF

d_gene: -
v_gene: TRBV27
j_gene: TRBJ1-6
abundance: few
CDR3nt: TGTGCCAGCAGTTTAACCCCGAATTCAGGTGATTCACCCCTCCACTTT
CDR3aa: CASSLTPNSGDSPLHF

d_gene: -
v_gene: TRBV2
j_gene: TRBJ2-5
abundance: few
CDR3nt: TGTGCCAGCTCCGAGGGCTTGACAGCCCAAGAGACCCAGTACTTC
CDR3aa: CASSEGLTAQETQYF

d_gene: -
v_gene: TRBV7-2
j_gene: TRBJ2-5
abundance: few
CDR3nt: TGTGCCAGCAGCTTAGCGTTGAGGATCCAAGAGACCCAGTACTTC
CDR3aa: CASSLALRIQETQYF

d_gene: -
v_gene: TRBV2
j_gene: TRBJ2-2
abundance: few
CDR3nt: TGTGCCAGCAGTAGGTCTAGTGCGAACACCGGGGAGCTGTTTTTT
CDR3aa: CASSRSSANTGELFF

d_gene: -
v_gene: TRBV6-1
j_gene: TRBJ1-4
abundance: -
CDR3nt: TGTGCCAGCAGCCCCCTTGTAGAGGGACGAGAAAAACTGTTTTTT
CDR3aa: CASSPLVEGREKLFF

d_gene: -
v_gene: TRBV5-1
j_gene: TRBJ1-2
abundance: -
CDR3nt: TGCGCCAGCAGCTCTATGGTCCACTATGGCTACACCTTC
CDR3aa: CASSSMVHYGYTF

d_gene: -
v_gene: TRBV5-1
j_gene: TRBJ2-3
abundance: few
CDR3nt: TGCGCCAGCAGCTTGGACTCCTCCACAGATACGCAGTATTTT
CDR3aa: CASSLDSSTDTQYF

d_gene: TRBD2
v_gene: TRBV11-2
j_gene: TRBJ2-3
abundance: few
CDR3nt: TGTGCCAGCAGCCCGACTAGCGGGGGGCAGGATACGCAGTATTTT
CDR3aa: CASSPTSGGQDTQYF

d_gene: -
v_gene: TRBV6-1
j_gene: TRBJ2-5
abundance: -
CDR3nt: TGTGCCAGCAGTCGATTAAGCGGAGAGACCCAGTACTTC
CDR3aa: CASSRLSGETQYF

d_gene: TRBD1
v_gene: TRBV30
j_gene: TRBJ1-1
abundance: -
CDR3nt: TGTGCCTGGGGCCCCGGACAGGGATATACTGAAGCTTTCTTT
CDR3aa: CAWGPGQGYTEAFF

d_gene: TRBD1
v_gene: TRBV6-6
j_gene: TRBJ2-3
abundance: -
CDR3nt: TGTGCCAGCAGTTACTTAGGGCAGGGGGCCACAGATACGCAGTATTTT
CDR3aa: CASSYLGQGATDTQYF

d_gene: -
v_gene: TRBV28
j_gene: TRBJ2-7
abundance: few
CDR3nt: TGTGCCAGCAGTACCTCCGACACCTTAGAGGACGAGCAGTACTTC
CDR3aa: CASSTSDTLEDEQYF

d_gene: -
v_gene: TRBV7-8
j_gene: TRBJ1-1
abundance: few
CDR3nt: TGTGCCAGCAGTACCTTAGGGAACACTGAAGCTTTCTTT
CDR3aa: CASSTLGNTEAFF

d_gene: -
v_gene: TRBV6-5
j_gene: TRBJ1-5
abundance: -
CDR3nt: TGTGCCAGCAGGCCGGGGTTGATTCAGCCCCAGCATTTT
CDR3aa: CASRPGLIQPQHF